This TCR beta chain was found in a study of blood T cell repertoires in COVID-19. Clones were read by immunoSEQ multiplex PCR, and TCRdb kept only the in-frame ones, dropping some. The sample lists 55,000 to 80,000 clones; roughly 80% were seen once. The CDR3 spans 15 residues. Trimming left V 5 bases short and J 5 bases short, with 18 bases between. The germline V gene encodes CDR1 LNHNV and CDR2 YYDKDF (reference sequence). Sequencing was done on a sample of peripheral blood. This chain connects TRBV15 to TRBJ1-1, with D possibly TRBD1 on 6 matching bases. The clonotype was recovered from a man in his sixties or seventies with acute or convalescent COVID-19. The DNA of the CDR3 is TGTGCCACCAGCCGTAGGGTACAGGGTGGGACTGAAGCTTTCTTT. This gives the protein CATSRRVQGGTEAFF. Full variable domain (rest looked up from reference TRBV15 and TRBJ1-1): DAMVIQNPRYQVTQFGKPVTLSCSQTLNHNVMYWYQQKSSQAPKLLFHYYDKDFNNEADTPDNFQSRRPNTSFCFLDIRSPGLGDTAMYLCATSRRVQGGTEAFFGQGTRLTVV.